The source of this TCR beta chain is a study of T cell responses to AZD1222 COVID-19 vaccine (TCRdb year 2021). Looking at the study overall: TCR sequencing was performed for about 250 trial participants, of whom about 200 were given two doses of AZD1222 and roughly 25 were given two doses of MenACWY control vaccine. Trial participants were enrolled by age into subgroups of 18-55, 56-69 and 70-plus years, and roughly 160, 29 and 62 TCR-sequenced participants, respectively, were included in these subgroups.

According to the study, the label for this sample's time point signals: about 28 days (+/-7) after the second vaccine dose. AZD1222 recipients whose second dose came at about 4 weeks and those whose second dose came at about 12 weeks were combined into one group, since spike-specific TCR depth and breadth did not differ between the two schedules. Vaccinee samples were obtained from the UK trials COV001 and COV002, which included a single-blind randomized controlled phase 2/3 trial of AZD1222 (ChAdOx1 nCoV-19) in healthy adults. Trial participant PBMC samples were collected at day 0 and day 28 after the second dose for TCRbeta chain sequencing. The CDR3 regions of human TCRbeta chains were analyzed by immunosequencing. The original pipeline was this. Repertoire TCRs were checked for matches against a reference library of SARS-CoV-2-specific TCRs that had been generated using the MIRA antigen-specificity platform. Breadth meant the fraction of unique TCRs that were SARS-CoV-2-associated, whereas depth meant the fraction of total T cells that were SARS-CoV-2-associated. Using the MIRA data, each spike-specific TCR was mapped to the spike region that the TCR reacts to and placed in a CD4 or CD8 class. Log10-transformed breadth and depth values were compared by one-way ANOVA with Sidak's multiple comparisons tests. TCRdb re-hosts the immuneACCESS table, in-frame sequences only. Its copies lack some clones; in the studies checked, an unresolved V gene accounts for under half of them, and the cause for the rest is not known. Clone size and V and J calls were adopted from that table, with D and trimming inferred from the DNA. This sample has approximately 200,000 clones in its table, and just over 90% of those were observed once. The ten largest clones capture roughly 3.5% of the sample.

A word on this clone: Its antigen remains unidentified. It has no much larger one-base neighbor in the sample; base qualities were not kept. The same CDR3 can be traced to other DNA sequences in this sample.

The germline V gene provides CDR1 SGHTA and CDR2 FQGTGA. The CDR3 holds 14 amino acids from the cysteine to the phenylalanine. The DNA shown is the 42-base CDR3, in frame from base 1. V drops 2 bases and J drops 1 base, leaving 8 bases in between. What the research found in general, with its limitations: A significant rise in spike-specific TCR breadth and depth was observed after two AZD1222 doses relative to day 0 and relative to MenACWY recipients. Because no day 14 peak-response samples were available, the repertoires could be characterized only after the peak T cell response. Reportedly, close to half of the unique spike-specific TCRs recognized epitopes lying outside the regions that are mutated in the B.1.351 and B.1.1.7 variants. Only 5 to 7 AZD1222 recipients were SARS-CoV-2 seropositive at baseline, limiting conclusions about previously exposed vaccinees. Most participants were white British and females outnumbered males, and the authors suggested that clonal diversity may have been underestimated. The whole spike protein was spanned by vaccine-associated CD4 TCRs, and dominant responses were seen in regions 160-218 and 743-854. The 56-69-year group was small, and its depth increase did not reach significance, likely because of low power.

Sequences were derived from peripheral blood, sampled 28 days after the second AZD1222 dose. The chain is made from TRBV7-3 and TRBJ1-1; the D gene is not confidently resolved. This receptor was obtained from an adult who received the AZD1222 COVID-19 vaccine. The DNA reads TGTGCCAGCAGCTTATTGGCGGGGAACACTGAAGCTTTCTTT. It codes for CASSLLAGNTEAFF.